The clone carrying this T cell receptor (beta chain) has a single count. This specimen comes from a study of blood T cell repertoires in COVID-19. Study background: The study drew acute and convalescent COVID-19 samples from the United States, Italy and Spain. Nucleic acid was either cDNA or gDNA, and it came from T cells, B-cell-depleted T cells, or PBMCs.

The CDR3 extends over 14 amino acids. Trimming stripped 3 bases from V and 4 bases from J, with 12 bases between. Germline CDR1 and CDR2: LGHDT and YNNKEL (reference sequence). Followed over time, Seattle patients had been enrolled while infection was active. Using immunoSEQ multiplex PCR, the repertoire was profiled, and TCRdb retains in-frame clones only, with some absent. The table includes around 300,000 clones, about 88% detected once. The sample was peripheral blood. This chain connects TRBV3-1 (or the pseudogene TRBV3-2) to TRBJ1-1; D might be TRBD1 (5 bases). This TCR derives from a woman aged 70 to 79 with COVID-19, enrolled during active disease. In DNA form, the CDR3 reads TGTGCCAGCAGCCACCCCAGGGTAGGCACTGAAGCTTTCTTT. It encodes CASSHPRVGTEAFF.